One T cell receptor beta chain is described in this entry. What it binds is unknown. With 60 Vbeta and 13 Jbeta primers, the PCR was carried out. Sequencing was performed with immunoSEQ multiplex PCR; in TCRdb, only in-frame clones are kept and a portion is missing. The table shows approximately 150,000 clones, with roughly 85% occurring only once. This specimen belongs to a study of cytomegalovirus exposure and HLA in healthy donors. Study details: Around 80 million unique TCR sequences came from HLA-typed donors in an early release.

V was clipped by 0 bases and J by 13 bases; unmatched bases: 7. This CDR3 spans 15 amino acids. The germline V gene has CDR1 SGHDN and CDR2 FVKESK. Study-level findings and limits: Excluded were some V segments that proved indistinguishable, including TRBV6-2 and TRBV6-3. In a later analysis, an Asian-associated ancestry cluster reportedly showed fewer N-insertions than the 666-donor mean. In a later analysis, the majority of CMV-associated beta chains seemingly showed HLA restriction.

This receptor was taken from a man aged 25-45 years in good health and CMV-seronegative. The rearrangement links TRBV14 to TRBJ1-6, with TRBD1 matching over 9 bases. Specimen: PBMCs. CDR3 amino acids: CASSQDRTGARPLHF. CDR3 nucleotide sequence: TGTGCCAGCAGCCAAGATAGGACAGGGGCCCGGCCCCTCCACTTT. Combining the CDR3 with reference TRBV14 and TRBJ1-6 gives the whole variable domain EAGVTQFPSHSVIEKGQTVTLRCDPISGHDNLYWYRRVMGKEIKFLLHFVKESKQDESGMPNNRFLAERTGGTYSTLKVQPAELEDSGVYFCASSQDRTGARPLHFGNGTRLTVT.